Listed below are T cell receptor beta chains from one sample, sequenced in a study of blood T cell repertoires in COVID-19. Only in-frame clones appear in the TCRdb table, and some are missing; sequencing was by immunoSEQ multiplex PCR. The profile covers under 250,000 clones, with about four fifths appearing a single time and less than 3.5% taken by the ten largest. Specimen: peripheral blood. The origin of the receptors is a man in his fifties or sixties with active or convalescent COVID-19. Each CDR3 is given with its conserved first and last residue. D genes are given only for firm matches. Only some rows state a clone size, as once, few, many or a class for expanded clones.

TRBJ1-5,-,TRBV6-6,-,TGTGCCAGCAGTCTACGGGGAAATTTGAGAATTAGCAATCAGCCCCAGCATTTT,CASSLRGNLRISNQPQHF
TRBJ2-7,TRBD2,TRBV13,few,TGTGCCAGCAGTCAGTCGGGCGGGAGGTACTACGAGCAGTACTTC,CASSQSGGRYYEQYF
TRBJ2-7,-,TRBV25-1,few,TGTGCCAGCAGTGACAGTCCACCCTACGAGCAGTACTTC,CASSDSPPYEQYF
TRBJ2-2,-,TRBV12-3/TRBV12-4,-,TGTGCCAGCAGTCTCCCCGGGGAGCTGTTTTTT,CASSLPGELFF
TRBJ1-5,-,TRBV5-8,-,TGTGCCAGCAGCTTGGGTGAGGCGGGCAATCAGCCCCAGCATTTT,CASSLGEAGNQPQHF
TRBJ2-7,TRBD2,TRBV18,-,TGTGCCAGCTCACCACGACTAGGGACTAGCGGGGGGTTGAGTCGGTACGAGCAGTACTTC,CASSPRLGTSGGLSRYEQYF
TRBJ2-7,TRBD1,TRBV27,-,TGTGCCAGCAGTGTGGACAGGAGTTTTCACGAGCAGTACTTC,CASSVDRSFHEQYF
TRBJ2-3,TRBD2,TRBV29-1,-,TGCAGCGTTGGTTTAAGACTAGCGGGGGGGCCTGCAGATACGCAGTATTTT,CSVGLRLAGGPADTQYF
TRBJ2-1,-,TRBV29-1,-,TGCAGCGGCCGGGGTTACAATGAGCAGTTCTTC,CSGRGYNEQFF
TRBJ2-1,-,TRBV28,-,TGTGCCAGCAGTTCCGGGACAACCTCCTACAATGAGCAGTTCTTC,CASSSGTTSYNEQFF
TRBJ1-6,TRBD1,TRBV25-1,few,TGTGCCAGCACCCTGACAGGGTTGGAGTCACCCCTCCACTTT,CASTLTGLESPLHF
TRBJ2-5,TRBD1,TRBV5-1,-,TGCGCCAGCAGCACCGGACAGGGAACGCAAGAGACCCAGTACTTC,CASSTGQGTQETQYF
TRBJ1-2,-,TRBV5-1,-,TGCGCCAGCAGCTTGGGAGGCAGGGGTGGCTACACCTTC,CASSLGGRGGYTF
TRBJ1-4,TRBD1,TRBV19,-,TGTGCCAGTAGTCAGGGACAGGCTAACACTGAAAAACTGTTTTTT,CASSQGQANTEKLFF
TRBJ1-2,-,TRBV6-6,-,TGTGCCAGCAGTTACGGGCAGGGCCTCTATGGCTACACCTTC,CASSYGQGLYGYTF
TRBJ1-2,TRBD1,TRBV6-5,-,TGTGCCAGCAGTTACGAGGGGGCCTATGGCTACACCTTC,CASSYEGAYGYTF
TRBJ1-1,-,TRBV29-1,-,TGCAGCGCCTACCGCACCACTGAAGCTTTCTTT,CSAYRTTEAFF
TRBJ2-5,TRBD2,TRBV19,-,TGTGCCAGTAGTATCCTAGCGGGAGGGCCACAGGGGGAGACCCAGTACTTC,CASSILAGGPQGETQYF
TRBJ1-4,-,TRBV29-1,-,TGCAGCGCCAAAACAGGGAGTAATGAAAAACTGTTTTTT,CSAKTGSNEKLFF
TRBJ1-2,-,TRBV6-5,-,TGTGCCAGCAAGTACGACGGGAGGGATGGCTACACCTTC,CASKYDGRDGYTF
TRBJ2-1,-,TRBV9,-,TGTGCCAGCAGCGCTCAGGGGAATGAGCAGTTCTTC,CASSAQGNEQFF
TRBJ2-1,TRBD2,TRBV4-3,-,TGCGCCAGCAGCCAAAGGCTACTAGCGGGGGGGCCGTCCTACAATGAGCAGTTCTTC,CASSQRLLAGGPSYNEQFF
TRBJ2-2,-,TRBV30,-,TGTGCCTGGAGGCGGAGCGGCGGGGAGCTGTTTTTT,CAWRRSGGELFF
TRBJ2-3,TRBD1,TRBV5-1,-,TGCGCCAGCAGTTACCGGGACAGGGAAGATACGCAGTATTTT,CASSYRDREDTQYF
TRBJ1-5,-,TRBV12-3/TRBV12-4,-,TGTGCCAGCAGTTTCGGGGGAAATCAGCCCCAGCATTTT,CASSFGGNQPQHF
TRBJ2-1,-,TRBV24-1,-,TGTGCCACCAGTGGTGAACAGCCCAATGAGCAGTTCTTC,CATSGEQPNEQFF
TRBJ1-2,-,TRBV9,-,TGTGCCAGCAGCGTCGCTGACACCGACTATGGCTACACCTTC,CASSVADTDYGYTF
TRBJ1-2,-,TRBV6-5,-,TGTGCCAGCAGTAACCAGGGGAGCTACACCTTC,CASSNQGSYTF
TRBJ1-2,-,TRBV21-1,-,TGTGCCAGCAGGGCGAGGTGGGGACACGGACTTTATGGCTACACCTTC,CASRARWGHGLYGYTF
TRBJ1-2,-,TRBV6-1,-,TGTGCCAGCAGTGAAACAGGCGAAGGGTACTACACCTTC,CASSETGEGYYTF
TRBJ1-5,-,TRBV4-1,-,TGCGCCAGCAGCCCATCCTCGCCTCTGCGGGGATATAGCAATCAGCCCCAGCATTTT,CASSPSSPLRGYSNQPQHF
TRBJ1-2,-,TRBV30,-,TGTGCCCAGGGGTTTTCCCTTTATGGCTACACCTTC,CAQGFSLYGYTF
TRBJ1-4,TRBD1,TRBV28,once,TGTGCCAGTTACAGGGGCGATGAAAAACTGTTTTTT,CASYRGDEKLFF
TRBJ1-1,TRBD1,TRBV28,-,TGTGCCAGCAGATACCGGGACAGGGGGCGCAGGAACACTGAAGCTTTCTTT,CASRYRDRGRRNTEAFF